The following is a TCR beta chain sequence with its context. Its specificity is unknown. The PBMCs studied were ones that came from 10 ml fresh peripheral blood. The data were obtained in a study of T cells in Graves' hyperthyroidism and ophthalmopathy. Study details: Before any treatment, at initial diagnosis, peripheral blood was collected.

V dropped 4 bases and J dropped 2 bases, with 9 bases sitting between them. The length of the CDR3 is 13 residues. Per germline, CDR1 MNHNS and CDR2 SASEGT. RNA transcripts yielded amplified TCR beta CDR3 regions. Using the HTBI primer set, a first-round RT-PCR was run on the TCR CDR3. Using its own MiXCR run on the multiplex PCR reads, TCRdb lists one record per CDR3 protein. The sample lists roughly 400,000 distinct CDR3 sequences, just under 25% occurring once. Study results and caveats: Most thyroid clonotypes that were expanded above 0.001 also turned up in blood.

The chain carries TRBV6-1 and TRBJ2-7, with D unresolved. The clonotype was recovered from a man aged 50 to 59 with Graves' hyperthyroidism. The sequencing input was blood. For the CDR3, the DNA is TGTGCCAGCAGTGTAGCATTTACCTACGAGCAGTACTTC. Translated: CASSVAFTYEQYF.